This T cell receptor (beta chain) was sequenced during a study of T cell repertoires in cytomegalovirus infection. Study at large: Alongside well-studied HLA-B-restricted CMV epitopes, recently identified HLA-C-restricted CMV epitopes were also used. It was the public TCR beta signatures that indicated both CMV infection and matching HLA type. Study observations and caveats: CMV-specific TCR beta clonotypes restricted by HLA-C dominated the ex vivo response. People with CMV and the relevant HLA were identified by cumulative public TCR beta family frequency.

This clonotype showed up just a few times. Its specificity is not known. The CDR3 consists of 12 residues. Germline lookup yields CDR1 SGHTA and CDR2 FQGNSA. Trimming took 7 bases from V and 4 from J, leaving 8 bases between them. TCRdb ran MiXCR on the reads and lists one entry per CDR3 protein. The data show about 20,000 distinct CDR3 sequences, around 43% seen once. Sequencing was performed on CD8+ T cells from cultured PBMCs, taken from culture after CMV antigen stimulation. The genes are TRBV7-2 and TRBJ2-4; weak D call: TRBD1 (6 bases). This clonotype was obtained from a human donor in good health (CMV status not recorded). Some clones in this sample may be carry-over from other donors' samples. The CDR3 sequence is CASTDSKNIQYF. Written as DNA, the CDR3 is TGTGCCAGCACGGACAGTAAAAACATTCAGTACTTC.